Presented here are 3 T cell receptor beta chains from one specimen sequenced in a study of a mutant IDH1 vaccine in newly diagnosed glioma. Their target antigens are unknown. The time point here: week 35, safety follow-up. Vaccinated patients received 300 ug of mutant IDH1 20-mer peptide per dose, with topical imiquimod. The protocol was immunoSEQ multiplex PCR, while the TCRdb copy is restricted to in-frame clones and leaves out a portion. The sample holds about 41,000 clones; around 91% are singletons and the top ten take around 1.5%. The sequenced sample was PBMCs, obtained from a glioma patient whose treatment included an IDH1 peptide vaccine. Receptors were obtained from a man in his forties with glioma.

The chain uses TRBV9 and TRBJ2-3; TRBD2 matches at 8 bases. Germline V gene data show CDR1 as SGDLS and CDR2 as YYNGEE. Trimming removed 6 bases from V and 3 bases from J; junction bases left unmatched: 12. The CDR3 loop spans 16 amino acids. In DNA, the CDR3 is TGTGCCAGCACCCTCACCTCCGGGAGGGCGACAGATACGCAGTATTTT. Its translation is CASTLTSGRATDTQYF.

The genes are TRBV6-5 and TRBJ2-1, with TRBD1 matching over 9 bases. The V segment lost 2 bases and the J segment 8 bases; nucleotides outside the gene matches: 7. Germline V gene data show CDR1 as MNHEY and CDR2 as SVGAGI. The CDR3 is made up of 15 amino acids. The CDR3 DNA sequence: TGTGCCAGCAGTTACGGCCGGGACAGGGTACATGAGCAGTTCTTC. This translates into CASSYGRDRVHEQFF.

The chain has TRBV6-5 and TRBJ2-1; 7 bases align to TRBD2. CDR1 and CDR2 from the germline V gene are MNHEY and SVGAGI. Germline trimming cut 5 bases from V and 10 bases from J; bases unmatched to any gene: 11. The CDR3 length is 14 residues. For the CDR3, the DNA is TGTGCCAGCAGTCAGACCTTGGGAGGGGAAGAGCAGTTCTTC. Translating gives CASSQTLGGEEQFF.